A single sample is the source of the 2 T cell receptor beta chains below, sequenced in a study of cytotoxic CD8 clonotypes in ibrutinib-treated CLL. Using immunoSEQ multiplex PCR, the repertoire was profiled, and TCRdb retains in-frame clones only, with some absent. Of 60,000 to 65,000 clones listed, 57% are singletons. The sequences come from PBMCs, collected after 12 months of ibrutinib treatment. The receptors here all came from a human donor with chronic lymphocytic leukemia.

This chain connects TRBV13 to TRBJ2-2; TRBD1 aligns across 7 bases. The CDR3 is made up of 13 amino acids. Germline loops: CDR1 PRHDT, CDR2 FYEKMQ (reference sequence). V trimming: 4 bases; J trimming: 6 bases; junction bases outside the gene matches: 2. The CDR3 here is CASSSGQAGELFF. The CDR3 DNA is TGTGCCAGCAGCTCCGGACAGGCCGGGGAGCTGTTTTTT.

CDR3 nucleotide sequence: TGTGCCAGCAGCTTGATTCAGGCCAATGAGCAGTTCTTC. Its protein is CASSLIQANEQFF. V is TRBV5-6 and J is TRBJ2-1, with D unclear. Per the germline V gene, CDR1 is SGHDT and CDR2 is YYEEEE. Trimming removed 1 base from V and 6 bases from J, with 8 bases in between. This CDR3 contains 13 residues.